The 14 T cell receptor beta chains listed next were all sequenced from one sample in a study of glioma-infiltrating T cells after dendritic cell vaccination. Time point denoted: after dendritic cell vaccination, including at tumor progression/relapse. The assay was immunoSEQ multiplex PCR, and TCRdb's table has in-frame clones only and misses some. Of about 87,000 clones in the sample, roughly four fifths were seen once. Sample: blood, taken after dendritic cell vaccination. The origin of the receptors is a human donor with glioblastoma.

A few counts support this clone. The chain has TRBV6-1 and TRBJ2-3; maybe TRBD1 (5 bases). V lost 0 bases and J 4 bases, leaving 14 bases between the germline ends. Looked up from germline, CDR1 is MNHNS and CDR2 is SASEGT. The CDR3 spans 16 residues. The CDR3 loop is CASSEAYRTHPDTQYF. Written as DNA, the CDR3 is TGTGCCAGCAGTGAAGCGTACAGGACCCACCCAGATACGCAGTATTTT.

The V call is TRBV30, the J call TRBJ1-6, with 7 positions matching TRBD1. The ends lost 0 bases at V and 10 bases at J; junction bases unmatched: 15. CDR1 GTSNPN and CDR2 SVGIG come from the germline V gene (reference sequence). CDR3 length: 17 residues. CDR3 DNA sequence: TGTGCCTGGAGTGTACTCGGAAAAACAGGGGTATTCTCACCCCTCCACTTT. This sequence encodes CAWSVLGKTGVFSPLHF.

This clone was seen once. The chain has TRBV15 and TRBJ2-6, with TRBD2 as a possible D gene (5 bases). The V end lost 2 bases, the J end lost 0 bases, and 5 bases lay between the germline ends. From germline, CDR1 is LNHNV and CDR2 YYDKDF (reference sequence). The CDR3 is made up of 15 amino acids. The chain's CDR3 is CATSRRGSGANVLTF. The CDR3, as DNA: TGTGCCACCAGCAGACGGGGCTCTGGGGCCAACGTCCTGACTTTC.

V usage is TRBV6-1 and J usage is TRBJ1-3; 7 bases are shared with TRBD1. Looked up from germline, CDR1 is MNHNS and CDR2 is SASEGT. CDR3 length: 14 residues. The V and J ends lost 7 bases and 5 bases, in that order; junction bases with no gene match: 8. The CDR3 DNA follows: TGTGCCAGCATGCTGGACAGGCTTAGAAACACCATATATTTT. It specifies CASMLDRLRNTIYF.

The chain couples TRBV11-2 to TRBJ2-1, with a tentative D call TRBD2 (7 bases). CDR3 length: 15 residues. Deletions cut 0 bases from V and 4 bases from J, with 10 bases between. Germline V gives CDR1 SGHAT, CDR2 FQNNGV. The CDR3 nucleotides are TGTGCCAGCAGCTTAGATGCGGGGGCGTACAATGAGCAGTTCTTC. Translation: CASSLDAGAYNEQFF.

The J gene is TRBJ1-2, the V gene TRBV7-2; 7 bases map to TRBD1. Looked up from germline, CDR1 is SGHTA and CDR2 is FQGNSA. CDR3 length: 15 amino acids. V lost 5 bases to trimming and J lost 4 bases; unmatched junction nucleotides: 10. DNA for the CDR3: TGTGCCAGCAGCCCCAGGGGGTTAGTATCCTATGGCTACACCTTC. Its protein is CASSPRGLVSYGYTF.

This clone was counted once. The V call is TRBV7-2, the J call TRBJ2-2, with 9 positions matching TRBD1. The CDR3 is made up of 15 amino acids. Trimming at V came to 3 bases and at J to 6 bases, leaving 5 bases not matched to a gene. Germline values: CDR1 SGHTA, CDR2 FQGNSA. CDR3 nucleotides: TGTGCCAGCAGCTTCCGGGACAGGGAGGCCGGGGAGCTGTTTTTT. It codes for CASSFRDREAGELFF.

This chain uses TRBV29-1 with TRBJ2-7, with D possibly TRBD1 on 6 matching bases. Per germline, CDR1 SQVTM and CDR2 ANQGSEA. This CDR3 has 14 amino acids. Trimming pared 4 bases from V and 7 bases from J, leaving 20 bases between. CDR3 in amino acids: CSVAGTSKTREQYF. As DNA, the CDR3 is TGCAGCGTTGCCGGGACATCTAAGACCCGAGAGCAGTACTTC.

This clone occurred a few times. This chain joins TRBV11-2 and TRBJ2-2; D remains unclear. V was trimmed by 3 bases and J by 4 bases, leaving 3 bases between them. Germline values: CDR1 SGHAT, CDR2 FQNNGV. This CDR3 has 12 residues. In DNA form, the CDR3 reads TGTGCCAGCAGCTTTATCACCGGGGAGCTGTTTTTT. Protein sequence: CASSFITGELFF. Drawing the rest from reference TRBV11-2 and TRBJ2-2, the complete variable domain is EAGVAQSPRYKIIEKRQSVAFWCNPISGHATLYWYQQILGQGPKLLIQFQNNGVVDDSQLPKDRFSAERLKGVDSTLKIQPAKLEDSAVYLCASSFITGELFFGEGSRLTVL.

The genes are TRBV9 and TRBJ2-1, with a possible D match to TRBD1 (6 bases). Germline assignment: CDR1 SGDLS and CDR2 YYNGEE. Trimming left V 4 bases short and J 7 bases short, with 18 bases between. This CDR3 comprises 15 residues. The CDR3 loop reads CASSLGWGRTNEQFF. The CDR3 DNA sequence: TGTGCCAGCAGCCTAGGATGGGGGCGAACAAATGAGCAGTTCTTC.

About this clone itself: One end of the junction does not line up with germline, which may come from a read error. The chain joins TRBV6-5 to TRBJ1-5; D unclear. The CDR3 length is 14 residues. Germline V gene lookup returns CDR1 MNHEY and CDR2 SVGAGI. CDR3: CDSSLRSSNQPQHF. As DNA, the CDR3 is TGTGACAGCAGTTTGAGATCGAGCAATCAGCCCCAGCATTTT.

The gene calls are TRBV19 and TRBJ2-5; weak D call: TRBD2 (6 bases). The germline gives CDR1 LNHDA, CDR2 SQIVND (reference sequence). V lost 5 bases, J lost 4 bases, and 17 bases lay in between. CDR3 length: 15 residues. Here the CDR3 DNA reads TGTGCCAGTAGTCAATCACTCAGGGAGGCAGAGACCCAGTACTTC. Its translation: CASSQSLREAETQYF.

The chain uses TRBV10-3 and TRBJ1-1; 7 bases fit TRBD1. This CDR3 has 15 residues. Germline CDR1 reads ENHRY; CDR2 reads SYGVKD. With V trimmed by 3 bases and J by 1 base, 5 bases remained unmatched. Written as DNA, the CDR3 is TGTGCCATCAGTGACCACAGGGGTTCGAACACTGAAGCTTTCTTT. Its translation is CAISDHRGSNTEAFF.

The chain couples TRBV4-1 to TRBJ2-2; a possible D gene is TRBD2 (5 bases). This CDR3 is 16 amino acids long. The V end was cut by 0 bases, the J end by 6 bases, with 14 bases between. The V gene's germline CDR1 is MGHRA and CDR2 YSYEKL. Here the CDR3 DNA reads TGCGCCAGCAGCCAAGATGCGACGTCGGAGGCCGGGGAGCTGTTTTTT. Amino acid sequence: CASSQDATSEAGELFF.